The clone carrying this T cell receptor beta chain was counted a single time. This specimen belongs to a study of cytomegalovirus exposure and HLA in healthy donors. About the research overall: Most genotyped donors, roughly 80% of around 370, had Caucasian-associated genetic ancestry.

The PCR had 60 Vbeta and 13 Jbeta primers. Data came from immunoSEQ multiplex PCR; TCRdb stores just in-frame clones and leaves some out. The table lists over 85,000 clones, roughly four fifths of them singletons. From germline, CDR1 is SGHAT and CDR2 FQNNGV. The CDR3 has 14 amino acids. Losses at the gene ends were 3 bases for V and 6 bases for J; bases not matched to a gene: 7. Sample: PBMCs. The genes are TRBV11-2 and TRBJ2-7; 8 bases are shared with TRBD2. This TCR was recovered from a man between 35 and 55 years old in good health and CMV-seropositive. The CDR3 protein is CASSFPRGGAEQYF. The CDR3 DNA sequence: TGTGCCAGCAGCTTCCCCCGGGGGGGCGCCGAGCAGTACTTC.